Listed below are T cell receptor beta chains from one sample, sequenced in a study of cytomegalovirus exposure and HLA in healthy donors. Profiling relied on immunoSEQ multiplex PCR, and the TCRdb table lists in-frame clones only, not all of them. This table has under 150,000 clones, more than 70% appearing once. Sequencing was done on a sample of PBMCs. These receptors were collected from an older woman in good health and CMV-seronegative. CDR3s include the opening cysteine and the closing phenylalanine or tryptophan. Fields, in order: J gene, V gene, D gene, clone size, CDR3 DNA, CDR3 protein. A D gene is named only where the DNA matches it firmly. The listing skips clone size in some rows; elsewhere it reads once, few, many or a size class.

>TRBJ1-3|TRBV6-1|TRBD1|once
TGTGCCACTACACGGACAGGGACTTTTGGAAACACCATATATTTT
CATTRTGTFGNTIYF
>TRBJ2-1|TRBV7-2|TRBD2|.
TGTGCCAGCAGCTACCTAGCGGGAGTCAAGGGTGAGCAGTTCTTC
CASSYLAGVKGEQFF
>TRBJ2-5|TRBV29-1|.|.
TGCAGCGTTGAAGTGGTGTCGGTTATGGAAGAGACCCAGTACTTC
CSVEVVSVMEETQYF
>TRBJ2-7|TRBV19|TRBD2|.
TGTGCCAGTAGTTTGGCGCGACTAGCTGGTTTCGAGCAGTACTTC
CASSLARLAGFEQYF
>TRBJ1-5|TRBV19|.|.
TGTGCCAGTAGTATAGAGTTACAGCCCCAGCATTTT
CASSIELQPQHF
>TRBJ2-2|TRBV28|TRBD2|.
TGTGCCAGCAGTGCTAGCGGGGGGGCCGGCGGGGAGCTGTTTTTT
CASSASGGAGGELFF
>TRBJ1-1|TRBV18|.|.
TGTGCCAGCTCACCTCAGGGGACCAACACTGAAGCTTTCTTT
CASSPQGTNTEAFF
>TRBJ1-1|TRBV7-2|.|.
TGTGCCAGCAGCTTAGGGCGGCAAACTGAAGCTTTCTTT
CASSLGRQTEAFF
>TRBJ1-4|TRBV2|.|.
TGTGCCAGCAGGGGCTGGACAGCGGACTCAACTAATGAAAAACTGTTTTTT
CASRGWTADSTNEKLFF
>TRBJ2-7|TRBV18|TRBD1|.
TGTGCCAGCTCACCGCCCGGGACAGGGGGCCTCTTGGAGCAGTACTTC
CASSPPGTGGLLEQYF
>TRBJ1-2|TRBV29-1|TRBD1|.
TGCAGCGCTGAGGGGACAGGGGACTATGGCTACACCTTC
CSAEGTGDYGYTF
>TRBJ2-7|TRBV7-9|TRBD2|.
TGTGCCAGCAGCCCCATGGGGAGGGTGTACGAGCAGTACTTC
CASSPMGRVYEQYF
>TRBJ1-4|TRBV18|TRBD1|.
TGTGCCAGCTCACCAAACACCGGGACAGGCGAAAAACTGTTTTTT
CASSPNTGTGEKLFF
>TRBJ1-1|TRBV27|.|.
TGTGCCAGCAGTTCGGACGGAGGCACTGAAGCTTTCTTT
CASSSDGGTEAFF
>TRBJ2-5|TRBV10-3|.|.
TGTGCCATCAGTGTGACAGTGGTAGAGACCCAGTACTTC
CAISVTVVETQYF
>TRBJ1-5|TRBV7-9|TRBD1|once
TGTTCCAGCAGCCCGTCTGGACAGGAGAATCAGCCCCAGCATTTT
CSSSPSGQENQPQHF
>TRBJ1-5|TRBV18|TRBD1|.
TGTGCCAGCTCACCTTTAGCCGGGACAGGGGGCAATCAGCCCCAGCATTTT
CASSPLAGTGGNQPQHF
>TRBJ2-7|TRBV5-1|.|few
TGCGCCAGCAGCTTGGGGGACACACACTACGAGCAGTACTTC
CASSLGDTHYEQYF
>TRBJ2-1|TRBV5-1|.|few
TGCGCCAGCAGCTTGGCCGCCGTCGGCTACAATGAGCAGTTCTTC
CASSLAAVGYNEQFF
>TRBJ2-3|TRBV5-1|.|.
TGCGCCAGCAGCTTGGACAGGGGCACAGATACGCAGTATTTT
CASSLDRGTDTQYF
>TRBJ1-1|TRBV15|.|few
TGTGCCACCAGCAGAGACTTAGCGGGGGAAGCTTTCTTT
CATSRDLAGEAFF
>TRBJ2-6|TRBV6-6|.|.
TGTGCCGGTAGGGGTGGAAACTCTGGGGCCAACGTCCTGACTTTC
CAGRGGNSGANVLTF
>TRBJ1-6|TRBV28|.|.
TGTGCCAGCACCCGACAGGACAGCCTCCACCTCCACTTT
CASTRQDSLHLHF
>TRBJ2-3|TRBV5-1|.|once
TGCGCCAGCAGCGGACGACAGCCTCCAACCATCGATTCTAGCACAGATACGCAGTATTTT
CASSGRQPPTIDSSTDTQYF
>TRBJ1-5|TRBV4-1|.|few
TGCGCCAGCAGCCAAGTGGCAGGGGGCAATCAGCCCCAGCATTTT
CASSQVAGGNQPQHF
>TRBJ2-5|TRBV7-8|.|.
TGTGCCAGCAGCCCCCCCGTTGAAGAGACCCAGTACTTC
CASSPPVEETQYF
>TRBJ1-1|TRBV7-9|.|.
TGTGCGAGCAGTGGCAGGGGACACACTGAAGCTTTCTTT
CASSGRGHTEAFF
>TRBJ2-1|TRBV28|TRBD1|.
TGTGCCAGCAGTTTATACAGGGGGGTTAATGAGCAGTTCTTC
CASSLYRGVNEQFF
>TRBJ2-5|TRBV19|.|.
TGTGCCAGTAGTGGGCTTGGTCGGCTGGAGACCCAGTACTTC
CASSGLGRLETQYF
>TRBJ1-1|TRBV7-9|.|.
TGTTCCAGCAGCTTCCAGGGAGGGAATCGGAACACTGAAGCTTTCTTT
CSSSFQGGNRNTEAFF
>TRBJ2-2|TRBV5-1|TRBD1|few
TGCGCCAGCAGCCCGGGACAGGGGGTGGACACCGGGGAGCTGTTTTTT
CASSPGQGVDTGELFF
>TRBJ1-6|TRBV10-3|.|.
TGTGCCATCAGGAGCTCCTATAATTCACCCCTCCACTTT
CAIRSSYNSPLHF
>TRBJ2-5|TRBV5-3|.|.
TGTGCCAGAAGCCTCCAAGAGACCCAGTACTTC
CARSLQETQYF
>TRBJ1-6|TRBV6-5|.|once
TGTGCCAGCACCCCGCTTACACCTTATAATTCACCCCTCCACTTT
CASTPLTPYNSPLHF
>TRBJ2-3|TRBV4-1|TRBD1|many
TGCGCCAGCAGCCCACGAGGGGGCAGCACAGATACGCAGTATTTT
CASSPRGGSTDTQYF
>TRBJ1-1|TRBV7-2|.|.
TGTGCCAGCAGCTTCTCTGCCGGTCCCACTGAAGCTTTCTTT
CASSFSAGPTEAFF
>TRBJ2-1|TRBV7-9|TRBD2|.
TGTGCCAGCAGCTTATTTCGCGGGGGGCTAAACAATGAGCAGTTCTTC
CASSLFRGGLNNEQFF
>TRBJ2-7|TRBV7-9|TRBD2|.
TGTTCCAGCAGCTTAGCGGGGCAGGCTTCGCAGTACTTC
CSSSLAGQASQYF
>TRBJ2-1|TRBV13|TRBD2|.
TGTGCCAGCAGTGATACCAGCGGGGTGTTGAATGAGCAGTTCTTC
CASSDTSGVLNEQFF
>TRBJ1-4|TRBV7-9|.|.
TGTGCCAGCAGCCCGACCCCAGGAATGGGTAATGAAAAACTGTTTTTT
CASSPTPGMGNEKLFF
>TRBJ2-2|TRBV10-2|.|.
TGCGCCAGTATGGACAGAGCTAACACCGGGGAGCTGTTTTTT
CASMDRANTGELFF